The 30 T cell receptor beta chains given below trace back to one sample, sequenced in a study of shared clonotypes between healthy human individuals (dated by TCRdb to about 2020). The library relied on the immunoSEQ multiplex PCR assay. TCRdb limited this immuneACCESS table to in-frame rearrangements with V and J called. A share of clones is missing; checked studies link under half to unresolved V genes, and the rest is unexplained. The sample yields about 460,000 clones; roughly three quarters were counted once. Of the sample, 12% is held by the ten largest clones. Sequenced input: PBMCs. Receptors originate from a woman aged 40 to 50 in good health. Some clones in this sample may be carry-over from other donors' samples.

The chain carries TRBV23-1 and TRBJ2-7, with 7 bases fitting TRBD2. TRBV23-1 counts as an open reading frame of uncertain function. This CDR3 is built from 13 residues. The V segment lost 8 bases and the J segment 1 base; nucleotides outside the gene matches: 5. CDR3 in DNA: TGCGCCAGCCCGGGACTACCTTCCTACGAGCAGTACTTC. Translating it yields CASPGLPSYEQYF.

V usage is TRBV5-1 and J usage is TRBJ1-2; the D gene is possibly TRBD1 (5 bases). The germline CDR1 and CDR2 sequences are SGHRS and YFSETQ. There are 15 residues in the CDR3. The V gene lost 1 base and the J gene lost 1 base, with 11 bases spanning the gap. CDR3 sequence reads: CASSLNQGYNYGYTF. In DNA, the CDR3 is TGCGCCAGCAGCTTGAATCAGGGCTATAACTATGGCTACACCTTC.

As for this clone: The sample carries other DNA sequences with the same CDR3. This rearrangement joins TRBV20-1 to TRBJ2-7, with D uncertain. Germline V gene data show CDR1 as DFQATT and CDR2 as SNEGSKA (reference sequence). The CDR3 loop spans 11 amino acids. V lost 0 bases and J 2 bases, leaving 2 bases between the germline ends. The CDR3 region has the DNA TGCAGTGCTAGAGATACCTACGAGCAGTACTTC. Its protein is CSARDTYEQYF.

The chain is built from TRBV19 and TRBJ2-1, with D perhaps being TRBD1 or TRBD2 (6 bases each). This CDR3 has 14 residues. CDR1 and CDR2 from the germline V gene are LNHDA and SQIVND (reference sequence). Trimming removed 7 bases from V and 3 bases from J, with 13 bases in between. Here the CDR3 reads CASKSGADYNEQFF. The CDR3 nucleotides are TGTGCCAGTAAGTCGGGGGCCGACTACAATGAGCAGTTCTTC. The full variable domain, rest sourced from reference TRBV19 and TRBJ2-1, is DGGITQSPKYLFRKEGQNVTLSCEQNLNHDAMYWYRQDPGQGLRLIYYSQIVNDFQKGDIAEGYSVSREKKESFPLTVTSAQKNPTAFYLCASKSGADYNEQFFGPGTRLTVL.

The chain carries TRBV20-1 and TRBJ2-7; no reliable D call. The germline gives CDR1 DFQATT, CDR2 SNEGSKA (reference sequence). The CDR3 runs 11 residues. The V and J ends lost 3 bases and 6 bases respectively, with 9 bases between them. The CDR3 region is CSASAALEQYF. CDR3 coding DNA: TGCAGTGCTAGCGCAGCGCTCGAGCAGTACTTC.

The rearrangement joins TRBV7-6 to TRBJ2-7; 7 bases line up with TRBD2. V shed 0 bases, J shed 3 bases, and the junction held 8 bases outside the gene matches. From germline, CDR1 is SGHVS and CDR2 FNYEAQ. There are 16 residues in the CDR3. For the CDR3, the DNA is TGTGCCAGCAGCTTAGCGATCGGGAGGTCTAACTACGAGCAGTACTTC. This sequence encodes CASSLAIGRSNYEQYF. The complete variable domain, with remaining parts taken from reference TRBV7-6 and TRBJ2-7, reads GAGVSQSPRYKVTKRGQDVALRCDPISGHVSLYWYRQALGQGPEFLTYFNYEAQQDKSGLPNDRFSAERPEGSISTLTIQRTEQRDSAMYRCASSLAIGRSNYEQYFGPGTRLTVT.

The J gene is TRBJ1-5, the V gene TRBV4-2; no clear D. The CDR3 runs to 13 residues. From germline, CDR1 is LGHNA and CDR2 YNFKEQ. Trimming took off 0 bases at V and 7 bases at J, with 7 bases between the two ends. The CDR3 is CASSQDSMQPQHF. CDR3 in DNA: TGTGCCAGCAGCCAAGACTCCATGCAGCCCCAGCATTTT.

As concerns this clone: With only one base between it and a far larger clone, this is likely a read error. The chain has TRBV30 and TRBJ2-3; possible D gene TRBD1, 6 bases. Germline-derived CDR1 and CDR2 are GTSNPN and SVGIG (reference sequence). The V gene lost 0 bases and the J gene lost 4 bases, with 11 bases spanning the gap. There are 14 residues in the CDR3. CDR3 in amino acids: CAWSVRGSADTQYF. The DNA of the CDR3 is TGTGCCTGGAGTGTCAGGGGAAGCGCAGATACGCAGTATTTT.

The V gene is TRBV7-6, the J gene TRBJ2-2; 8 positions agree with TRBD1. V trimming: 4 bases; J trimming: 9 bases; junction bases outside the gene matches: 4. The CDR3 is 13 amino acids. Germline assignment: CDR1 SGHVS and CDR2 FNYEAQ. The CDR3 sequence: CASSYNRGWELFF. The CDR3 DNA sequence: TGTGCCAGCAGCTACAACAGGGGGTGGGAGCTGTTTTTT.

This clone has only one observation. V and J are TRBV5-1 and TRBJ2-3; D call uncertain. Germline CDR1 is SGHRS and CDR2 is YFSETQ. V gave up 4 bases and J gave up 1 base, with 10 bases separating them. The CDR3 loop spans 14 amino acids. CDR3 nucleotides: TGCGCCAGCAGCCCGTCCTTAGGCACAGATACGCAGTATTTT. It yields the protein CASSPSLGTDTQYF.

On this clone: The junction departs from the called germline gene at one end, perhaps through a read error. V usage is TRBV28 and J usage is TRBJ1-5; D is possibly TRBD1 (5 bases). Germline loops: CDR1 MDHEN, CDR2 SYDVKM. This CDR3 has 18 amino acids. CDR3 region: CASTQPKRQTISSQPQHF. CDR3 nucleotides: TGTGCCAGCACTCAACCCAAGCGACAGACCATTAGCAGTCAGCCCCAGCATTTT. Full variable domain (rest looked up from reference TRBV28 and TRBJ1-5): DVKVTQSSRYLVKRTGEKVFLECVQDMDHENMFWYRQDPGLGLRLIYFSYDVKMKEKGDIPEGYSVSREKKERFSLILESASTNQTSMYLCASTQPKRQTISSQPQHFGDGTRLSIL.

The chain combines TRBV27 with TRBJ1-2; 7 bases map to TRBD1. Germline CDR1 MNHEY, CDR2 SMNVEV (reference sequence). The CDR3 contains 15 residues. The J segment lost 6 bases and the V segment lost 7 bases, leaving 14 bases of the junction unmatched. CDR3 bases: TGTGCCAGCACCTTCTCCCGGGACAGCTTACATGGCTACACCTTC. Amino acid sequence: CASTFSRDSLHGYTF.

The chain recombines TRBV5-1 with TRBJ1-5; 7 bases align to TRBD1. V gave up 0 bases and J gave up 6 bases; unmatched junction bases: 6. This CDR3 region has 15 residues. The germline V gene encodes CDR1 SGHRS and CDR2 YFSETQ. CDR3 DNA sequence: TGCGCCAGCAGCTTGGGGGTAGGGGGCGGTCAGCCCCAGCATTTT. Protein sequence: CASSLGVGGGQPQHF.

The V call is TRBV6-4, the J call TRBJ2-1, with unresolved D. Germline assignment: CDR1 MRHNA and CDR2 SNTAGT. The CDR3 runs to 15 residues. V lost 4 bases, J lost 0 bases, and 10 bases lay in between. CDR3 sequence: CASSVVAGSYNEQFF. CDR3 DNA: TGTGCCAGCAGTGTGGTAGCAGGCTCCTACAATGAGCAGTTCTTC.

The rearrangement joins TRBV30 to TRBJ2-7, with 7 positions matching TRBD1. Germline loops: CDR1 GTSNPN, CDR2 SVGIG (reference sequence). CDR3 size: 14 residues. V lost 2 bases to trimming and J lost 2 bases; unmatched junction nucleotides: 6. In DNA form, the CDR3 reads TGTGCCTGGAGTAAGGACAGGACGGCCTACGAGCAGTACTTC. It translates to CAWSKDRTAYEQYF.

As for this clone: With only one base between it and a far larger clone, this is likely a read error. The chain has TRBV18 and TRBJ2-6, with 13 positions matching TRBD2. This CDR3 is 19 amino acids long. Germline CDR1 KGHSH, CDR2 LQKENI. In nucleotides, the CDR3 is TGTGCCGGCTCACCACTCGCACTAGCGGGAGGGTCTGGGGCCAACGTCCTGACTTTC. Residues: CAGSPLALAGGSGANVLTF.

V is TRBV30 and J is TRBJ1-1; D is possibly TRBD1 (5 bases). The CDR3 extends over 13 amino acids. The ends were cut back, 5 bases at V and 4 bases at J, with 14 bases in the middle. The germline gives CDR1 GTSNPN, CDR2 SVGIG (reference sequence). The CDR3 sequence is CAWGNGGGTEAFF. The CDR3 nucleotides read TGTGCCTGGGGGAATGGTGGGGGCACTGAAGCTTTCTTT.

The chain employs TRBV7-2 and TRBJ2-3; no firm D call. Trimming cost V 3 bases and J 5 bases, with 9 bases left between them. CDR1 and CDR2 from the germline V gene are SGHTA and FQGNSA. CDR3 size: 13 residues. The CDR3 bases are TGTGCCAGCAGCTTTGAACGAGGAGATACGCAGTATTTT. Its translation: CASSFERGDTQYF.

In the case of this clone: This sequence is one base from a far larger clone and is likely a read error. The V gene is TRBV25-1, the J gene TRBJ2-2; 7 nucleotides align to TRBD2. Per the germline V gene, CDR1 is MGHDK and CDR2 is SYGVNS. CDR3 length: 17 amino acids. CDR3: CASGESGVRWNTGELFF. The CDR3 DNA sequence: TGTGCCAGCGGTGAAAGCGGGGTTCGGTGGAACACCGGGGAGCTGTTTTTT.

This clone has a handful of counts. The J gene is TRBJ1-2, the V gene TRBV6-6; D perhaps matches TRBD1 (5 bases). Trimming left V 8 bases short and J 2 bases short, with 9 bases between. The CDR3 has 12 amino acids. The germline CDR1 and CDR2 sequences are MNHNY and SVGAGI (reference sequence). The CDR3 DNA reads as TGTGCCAGCCAGGGCGTCAACTATGGCTACACCTTC. This codes for CASQGVNYGYTF.

The chain uses TRBV5-4 and TRBJ2-3, with D possibly being TRBD2 (5 bases). V lost 1 base, J lost 1 base, and 19 bases lay in between. Germline-derived CDR1 and CDR2 are SGHNT and YYREEE (reference sequence). This CDR3 has 18 amino acids. CDR3 DNA sequence: TGTGCCAGCAGCTTGAATGTCGGACTCAACCTCGGCACAGATACGCAGTATTTT. As protein: CASSLNVGLNLGTDTQYF. Filled out from reference TRBV5-4 and TRBJ2-3, the complete variable domain reads ETGVTQSPTHLIKTRGQQVTLRCSSQSGHNTVSWYQQALGQGPQFIFQYYREEENGRGNFPPRFSGLQFPNYSSELNVNALELDDSALYLCASSLNVGLNLGTDTQYFGPGTRLTVL.

This clone was seen once. This rearrangement joins TRBV28 to TRBJ1-1; 9 nucleotides align to TRBD1. Germline CDR1 and CDR2: MDHEN and SYDVKM. The CDR3 consists of 14 residues. V lost 5 bases and J lost 9; bases outside the gene matches: 10. The CDR3 sequence is CASSTDRGRQQAFF. DNA for the CDR3: TGTGCCAGCAGTACGGACAGGGGAAGGCAACAAGCTTTCTTT.

This clone appeared once. This chain uses TRBV9 with TRBJ1-3, with a weak D call TRBD1 (5 bases). V was cut by 3 bases and J by 1 base, with 11 bases left in between. The germline CDR1 and CDR2 sequences are SGDLS and YYNGEE. The CDR3 totals 15 residues. Here the CDR3 reads CASSAWQGSGNTIYF. In nucleotides, the CDR3 is TGTGCCAGCAGCGCCTGGCAGGGTTCTGGAAACACCATATATTTT.

The CDR3 region has the DNA TGTGCCAGCAGCTTAGGGGCGGGAGGGCCCAACAATGAGCAGTTCTTC. Amino acid sequence: CASSLGAGGPNNEQFF. The chain recombines TRBV13 with TRBJ2-1; 9 bases fit TRBD2. CDR1 PRHDT and CDR2 FYEKMQ come from the germline V gene (reference sequence). V trimming: 0 bases; J trimming: 5 bases; junction bases outside the gene matches: 5. CDR3 size: 16 residues.

In the case of this clone: The junction shows a germline mismatch at one end, possibly a read error. The chain links TRBV5-4 to TRBJ2-5; a weak D match, TRBD1 (6 bases). This CDR3 region has 15 residues. Per the germline V gene, CDR1 is SGHNT and CDR2 is YYREEE (reference sequence). The CDR3, as DNA: TGTGCCAGCCGCTTGGGTGGGGGCGACCAAGAGACCCAGTACTTC. Translation gives CASRLGGGDQETQYF.

The V call is TRBV7-7, the J call TRBJ2-3; D is perhaps TRBD2 (5 bases). The V gene lost 5 bases and the J gene lost 6 bases, with 12 bases spanning the gap. CDR1 is SSHAT, CDR2 FNYEAQ, per germline (reference sequence). The CDR3 spans 13 residues. In nucleotides, the CDR3 is TGTGCCAGCAGCCTTAGCGAGATGGATACGCAGTATTTT. Amino acid sequence: CASSLSEMDTQYF.

A note on this clone: Distinct nucleotide sequences in the sample also encode this CDR3. The chain links TRBV18 to TRBJ2-7; 9 nucleotides line up with TRBD1. Germline CDR1 reads KGHSH; CDR2 reads LQKENI. The V and J ends lost 6 bases and 2 bases, in that order; junction bases with no gene match: 5. The CDR3 consists of 14 residues. The CDR3 DNA is TGTGCCAGCTCTCCGGGACAGGGCCCCTACGAGCAGTACTTC. Its translation is CASSPGQGPYEQYF.

Comment on this clone: A far more abundant clone sits one base away, making this likely a read error. The sample contains more than one DNA sequence encoding this CDR3. The chain links TRBV30 to TRBJ2-7; D is unclear. The J call may be faulty, since TRBJ2-1 better matches the DNA end. The CDR3 length is 12 residues. Germline assignment: CDR1 GTSNPN and CDR2 SVGIG (reference sequence). In DNA form, the CDR3 reads TGTGCCTGGAGTGACACGAGCCCCGAGCAGTTCTTC. Protein: CAWSDTSPEQFF.

This clone was detected once. This sequence joins TRBV6-6 and TRBJ1-6; TRBD1 is a possible D gene (5 bases). Germline assignment: CDR1 MNHNY and CDR2 SVGAGI (reference sequence). The CDR3 totals 14 residues. V was clipped by 2 bases and J by 14 bases, with 16 bases between them. The CDR3 reads CASSYAYRRTALHF. CDR3 nucleotide sequence: TGTGCCAGCAGTTACGCATACAGGAGGACTGCCCTCCACTTT.

This chain connects TRBV6-5 to TRBJ2-7; possibly TRBD1 for D (5 bases). The CDR3 sequence is 15 residues long. Germline loops: CDR1 MNHEY, CDR2 SVGAGI. The ends were cut back, 2 bases at V and 3 bases at J, with 14 bases in the middle. In DNA, the CDR3 is TGTGCCAGCAGTTACGCAACAGGTTCCGGCTACGAGCAGTACTTC. It encodes CASSYATGSGYEQYF.